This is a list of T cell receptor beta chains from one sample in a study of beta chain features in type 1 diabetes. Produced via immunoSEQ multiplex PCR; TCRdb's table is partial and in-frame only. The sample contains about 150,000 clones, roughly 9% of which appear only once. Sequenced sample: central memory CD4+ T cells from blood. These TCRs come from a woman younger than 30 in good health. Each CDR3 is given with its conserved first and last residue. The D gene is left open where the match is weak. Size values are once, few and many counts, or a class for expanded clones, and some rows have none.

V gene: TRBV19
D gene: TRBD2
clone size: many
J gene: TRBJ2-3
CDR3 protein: CASRLAGDTQYF
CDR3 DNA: TGTGCCAGTAGACTAGCGGGGGATACGCAGTATTTT

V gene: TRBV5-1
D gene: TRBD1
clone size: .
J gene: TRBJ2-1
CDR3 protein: CASSPDRANEQFF
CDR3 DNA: TGCGCCAGCAGCCCAGACAGGGCCAATGAGCAGTTCTTC

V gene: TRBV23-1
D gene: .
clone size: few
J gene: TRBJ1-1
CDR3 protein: CASSQSPGSGRFGSEAFF
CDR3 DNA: TGCGCCAGCAGTCAATCGCCAGGGAGCGGGAGGTTTGGTTCTGAAGCTTTCTTT

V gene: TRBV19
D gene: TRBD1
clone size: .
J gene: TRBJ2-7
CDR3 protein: CASSTRDRVSYEQYF
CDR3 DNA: TGTGCCAGTAGTACCCGGGACAGGGTCTCCTACGAGCAGTACTTC

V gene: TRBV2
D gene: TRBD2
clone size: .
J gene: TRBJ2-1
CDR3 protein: CASLGLAGGQYNEQFF
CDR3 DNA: TGTGCCAGCCTGGGGCTAGCGGGAGGGCAGTACAATGAGCAGTTCTTC

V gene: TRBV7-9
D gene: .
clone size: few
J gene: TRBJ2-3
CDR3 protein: CASPEGKGTSTDTQYF
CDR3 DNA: TGTGCCAGCCCGGAGGGGAAGGGGACTTCCACAGATACGCAGTATTTT

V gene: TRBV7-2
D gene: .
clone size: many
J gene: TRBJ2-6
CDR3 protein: CASTPQASGANVLTF
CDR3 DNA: TGTGCCAGCACCCCGCAGGCCTCTGGGGCCAACGTCCTGACTTTC

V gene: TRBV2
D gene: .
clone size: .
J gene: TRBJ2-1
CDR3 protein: CASARFNEQFF
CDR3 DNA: TGTGCCAGCGCTAGGTTCAATGAGCAGTTCTTC

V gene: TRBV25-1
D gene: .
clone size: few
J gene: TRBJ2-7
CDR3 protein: CASSEDSLIEQYF
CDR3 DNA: TGTGCCAGCAGTGAAGATAGCTTAATCGAGCAGTACTTC

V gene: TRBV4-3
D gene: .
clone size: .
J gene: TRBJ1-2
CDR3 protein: CASSQDSTAPYGYTF
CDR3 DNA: TGCGCCAGCAGCCAAGATAGTACAGCTCCCTATGGCTACACCTTC

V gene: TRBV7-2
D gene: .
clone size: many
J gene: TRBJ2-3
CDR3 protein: CASSSRPSTDTQYF
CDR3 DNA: TGTGCCAGCAGCTCCCGTCCCAGCACAGATACGCAGTATTTT

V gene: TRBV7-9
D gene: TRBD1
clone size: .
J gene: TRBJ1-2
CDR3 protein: CASSPLGQGVNCTF
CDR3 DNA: TGTGCCAGCAGCCCATTGGGACAGGGGGTGAATTGCACCTTC

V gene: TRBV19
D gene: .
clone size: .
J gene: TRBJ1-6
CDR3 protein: CASSSRDLPLHF
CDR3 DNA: TGTGCCAGTAGTTCCCGGGATCTGCCCCTCCACTTT

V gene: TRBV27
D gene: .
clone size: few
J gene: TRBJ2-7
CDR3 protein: CASSPLLGQSSYEQYF
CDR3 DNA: TGTGCCAGCAGTCCCCTCCTGGGGCAAAGCTCCTACGAGCAGTACTTC

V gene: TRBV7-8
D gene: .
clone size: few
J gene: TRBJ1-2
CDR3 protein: CASSLSTDLFGYTF
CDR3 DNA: TGTGCCAGCAGCTTATCCACAGACCTCTTCGGCTACACCTTC

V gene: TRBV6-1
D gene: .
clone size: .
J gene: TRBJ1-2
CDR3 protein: CASSSGRGAGGYTF
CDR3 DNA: TGTGCCAGCAGTTCTGGGCGCGGGGCGGGGGGCTACACCTTC

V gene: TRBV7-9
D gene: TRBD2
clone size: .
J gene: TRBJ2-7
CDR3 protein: CASSLAQGSGETYEQYF
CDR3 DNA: TGTGCCAGCAGCTTAGCCCAGGGTAGCGGGGAAACCTACGAGCAGTACTTC

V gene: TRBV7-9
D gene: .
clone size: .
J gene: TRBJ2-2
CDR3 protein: CASSLSPDSANTGELFF
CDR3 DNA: TGTGCCAGCAGCTTAAGTCCGGACAGTGCGAACACCGGGGAGCTGTTTTTT

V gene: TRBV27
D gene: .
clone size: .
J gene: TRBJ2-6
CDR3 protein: CASTDRLAGANVLTF
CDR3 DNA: TGTGCCAGCACCGACAGGCTGGCTGGGGCCAACGTCCTGACTTTC

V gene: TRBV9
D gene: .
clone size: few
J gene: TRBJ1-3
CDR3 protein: CASSVGGSSGNTIYF
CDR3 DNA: TGTGCCAGCAGCGTAGGAGGGTCCTCTGGAAACACCATATATTTT

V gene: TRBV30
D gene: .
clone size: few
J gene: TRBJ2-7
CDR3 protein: CAWSSDWHEQYF
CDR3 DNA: TGTGCCTGGAGTTCCGACTGGCACGAGCAGTACTTC

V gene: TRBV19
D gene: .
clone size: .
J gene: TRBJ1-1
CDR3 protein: CASSIENEFTEAFF
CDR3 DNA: TGTGCCAGTAGTATAGAGAACGAGTTCACTGAAGCTTTCTTT

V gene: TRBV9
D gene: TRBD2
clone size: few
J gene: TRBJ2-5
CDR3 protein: CASSVGIAGYQETQYF
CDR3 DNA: TGTGCCAGCAGCGTAGGCATAGCGGGATACCAAGAGACCCAGTACTTC

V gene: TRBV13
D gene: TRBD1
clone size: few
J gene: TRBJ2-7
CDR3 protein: CASSTRTGSAYEQYF
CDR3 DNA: TGTGCCAGCAGCACACGGACAGGGTCGGCCTACGAGCAGTACTTC

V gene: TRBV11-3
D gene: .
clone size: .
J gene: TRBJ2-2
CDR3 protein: CASSFDRSTGELFF
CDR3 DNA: TGTGCCAGCAGCTTTGACAGATCCACCGGGGAGCTGTTTTTT

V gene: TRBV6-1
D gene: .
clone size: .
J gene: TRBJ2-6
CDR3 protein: CASSVASPGANVLTF
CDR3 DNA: TGTGCCAGCAGTGTGGCTAGCCCTGGGGCCAACGTCCTGACTTTC

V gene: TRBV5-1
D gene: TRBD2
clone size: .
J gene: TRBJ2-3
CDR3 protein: CASSLGLAGVFPDTQYF
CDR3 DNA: TGCGCCAGCAGCTTAGGACTAGCGGGAGTTTTTCCGGATACGCAGTATTTT

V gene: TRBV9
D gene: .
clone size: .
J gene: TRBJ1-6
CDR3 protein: CASSAETGKEGSPLHF
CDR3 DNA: TGTGCCAGCAGCGCGGAAACAGGGAAGGAAGGTTCACCCCTCCACTTT

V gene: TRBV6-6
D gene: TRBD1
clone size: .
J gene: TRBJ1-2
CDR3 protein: CASRPRNRGYGYTF
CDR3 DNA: TGTGCCAGCAGACCCCGCAACAGGGGATATGGCTACACCTTC

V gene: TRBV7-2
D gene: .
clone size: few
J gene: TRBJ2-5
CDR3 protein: CASSLANGDQETQYF
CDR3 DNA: TGTGCCAGCAGCTTAGCGAACGGGGACCAAGAGACCCAGTACTTC

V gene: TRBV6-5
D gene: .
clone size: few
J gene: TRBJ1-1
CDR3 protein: CASSFDPNRNTEAFF
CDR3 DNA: TGTGCCAGCAGTTTCGACCCGAACAGGAACACTGAAGCTTTCTTT

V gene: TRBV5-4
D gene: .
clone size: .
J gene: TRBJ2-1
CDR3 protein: CASSLGIAAYNEQFF
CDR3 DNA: TGTGCCAGCAGCTTGGGGATAGCGGCTTACAATGAGCAGTTCTTC

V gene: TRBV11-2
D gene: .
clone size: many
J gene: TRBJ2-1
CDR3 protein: CASSRNSDKQFF
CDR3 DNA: TGTGCCAGCAGCCGTAATAGCGACAAGCAGTTCTTC

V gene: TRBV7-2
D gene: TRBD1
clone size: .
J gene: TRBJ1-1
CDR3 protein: CASSPQGIGTEAFF
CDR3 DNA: TGTGCCAGCAGCCCACAGGGGATAGGAACTGAAGCTTTCTTT

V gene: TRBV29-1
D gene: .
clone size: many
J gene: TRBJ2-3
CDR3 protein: CSVDHPQGTDTQYF
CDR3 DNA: TGCAGCGTTGATCACCCACAGGGAACAGATACGCAGTATTTT

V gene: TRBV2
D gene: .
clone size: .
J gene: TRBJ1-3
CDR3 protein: CASGSVAGNTIYF
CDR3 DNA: TGTGCCAGCGGGAGTGTGGCTGGAAACACCATATATTTT

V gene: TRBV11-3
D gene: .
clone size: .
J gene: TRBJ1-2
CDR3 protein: CASSPLQGPDYGYTF
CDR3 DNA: TGTGCCAGCAGCCCTCTCCAGGGTCCGGACTATGGCTACACCTTC

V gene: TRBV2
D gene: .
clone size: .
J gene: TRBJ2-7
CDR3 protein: CASFGGFDSTAYEQYF
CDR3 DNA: TGTGCCAGCTTTGGGGGGTTCGATTCTACGGCCTACGAGCAGTACTTC

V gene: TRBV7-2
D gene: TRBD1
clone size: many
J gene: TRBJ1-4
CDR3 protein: CASSLDFRGQLFF
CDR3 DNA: TGTGCCAGCAGCTTAGATTTCAGGGGGCAACTGTTTTTT

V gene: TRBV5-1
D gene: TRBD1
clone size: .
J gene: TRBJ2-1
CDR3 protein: CASSLLTGGRANEQFF
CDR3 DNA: TGCGCCAGCAGCCTACTGACAGGGGGCAGAGCGAATGAGCAGTTCTTC